This TCR beta chain was found in a study of shared clonotypes between healthy human individuals. For the study at large: Two women and a few men aged 18 to 49 made up the donors. Study-level results: Blood alone was sampled, and tissue repertoires likely differ.

An even split of each subset's genomic DNA across several immunoSEQ plates was performed. Some clones are missing from TCRdb's copy, which holds only in-frame ones; the method was immunoSEQ multiplex PCR. Here the sample spans some 2.1 million clones, over 85% being singletons. As concerns this clone: The antigen is unknown.

This CDR3 has 14 amino acids. Trimming left V 6 bases short and J 5 bases short, with 14 bases between. CDR1 and CDR2 from the germline V gene are SNHLY and FYNNEI. This clonotype originated in a man younger than 30 in good health. Sequenced material: naive CD4+ T cells sorted from blood. Specified subset: CD45RA+ positively selected. The rearrangement joins TRBV2 to TRBJ2-4; either TRBD1 or TRBD2 may fit D (5 bases each). The CDR3 region is CASRSFMGENIQYF. The CDR3 DNA reads TGTGCCAGCAGGAGCTTCATGGGGGAAAACATTCAGTACTTC. The complete variable domain, with remaining parts taken from reference TRBV2 and TRBJ2-4, reads EPEVTQTPSHQVTQMGQEVILRCVPISNHLYFYWYRQILGQKVEFLVSFYNNEISEKSEIFDDQFSVERPDGSNFTLKIRSTKLEDSAMYFCASRSFMGENIQYFGAGTRLSVL.